These T cell receptor beta chains were read from a single sample in a study of graft-versus-host responses after intestinal transplantation. Produced via immunoSEQ multiplex PCR; TCRdb's table is partial and in-frame only. Seen here are 25,000 to 30,000 clones, 70% to 90% observed once, and the top ten hold roughly 10%. The source was PBMCs, collected 450 to 480 days after intestinal transplantation. All receptors come from a human patient who received an intestinal transplant, so some T cells may come from the graft donor. Each CDR3 is given with its conserved first and last residue. Each record gives: V gene, clone size, D gene, J gene, CDR3 protein, CDR3 DNA. A D gene is named only where the DNA matches it firmly. Not every row has a clone size; where given, it reads once, few, many or a size class.

>TRBV23-1|-|-|TRBJ2-4
CASSPGGAKNIQYF
TGCGCCAGCAGTCCTGGGGGGGCCAAAAACATTCAGTACTTC
>TRBV5-6|-|-|TRBJ1-6
CASSFGAPNSPLHF
TGTGCCAGCAGCTTTGGGGCGCCCAATTCACCCCTCCACTTT
>TRBV25-1|-|-|TRBJ2-7
CASSLVGEQYF
TGTGCCAGCAGTTTGGTAGGCGAGCAGTACTTC
>TRBV28|once|TRBD1|TRBJ1-4
CASSYTTGGVEKLFF
TGTGCCAGCAGTTACACAACAGGGGGCGTCGAAAAACTGTTTTTT
>TRBV6-1|few|-|TRBJ1-2
CAISGGGSNYGYTF
TGTGCCATTAGCGGGGGGGGGAGTAACTATGGCTACACCTTC
>TRBV5-1|-|-|TRBJ2-3
CASSLRTNSLTDTQYF
TGCGCCAGCAGCCTACGGACAAATTCCCTCACAGATACGCAGTATTTT
>TRBV5-1|-|-|TRBJ2-3
CASFLPGAGDTQYF
TGCGCCAGCTTCCTCCCAGGGGCTGGAGATACGCAGTATTTT
>TRBV7-9|-|-|TRBJ2-1
CASSFDGDEQFF
TGTGCCAGCAGCTTTGATGGGGATGAGCAGTTCTTC
>TRBV4-3|few|-|TRBJ2-1
CASSQAGAAYNEQFF
TGCGCCAGCAGCCAAGCGGGGGCGGCCTACAATGAGCAGTTCTTC
>TRBV9|-|-|TRBJ1-5
CASSPGGGFNQPQHF
TGTGCCAGCAGCCCGGGGGGAGGCTTCAATCAGCCCCAGCATTTT
>TRBV4-3|-|TRBD2|TRBJ2-3
CASSQDPAGGSTDTQYF
TGCGCCAGCAGCCAAGACCCCGCGGGGGGTAGCACAGATACGCAGTATTTT
>TRBV7-2|-|TRBD2|TRBJ2-3
CASSLDASGAHTDTQYF
TGTGCCAGCAGCTTAGACGCTAGCGGGGCTCACACAGATACGCAGTATTTT
>TRBV6-1|-|-|TRBJ1-1
CAVRRQMNTEAFF
TGTGCCGTCAGGCGGCAAATGAACACTGAAGCTTTCTTT
>TRBV25-1|-|TRBD2|TRBJ2-4
CASSRGGLTGAKNIQYF
TGTGCCAGCAGTCGGGGGGGTCTGACCGGGGCCAAAAACATTCAGTACTTC
>TRBV9|-|TRBD1|TRBJ2-1
CASSPEETGGPNEQFF
TGTGCCAGCAGCCCAGAGGAAACAGGGGGACCCAATGAGCAGTTCTTC
>TRBV10-2|-|-|TRBJ2-2
CASSDGNTGELFF
TGCGCCAGCAGCGACGGTAACACCGGGGAGCTGTTTTTT
>TRBV5-5|-|-|TRBJ1-4
CASRSQGGVEKLFF
TGTGCCAGCAGGTCCCAAGGTGGAGTTGAAAAACTGTTTTTT
>TRBV7-3|-|TRBD2|TRBJ2-2
CASSLRREVGELFF
TGTGCCAGCAGCTTAAGGCGGGAGGTCGGGGAGCTGTTTTTT
>TRBV27|-|TRBD2|TRBJ2-5
CASSSGLAGVSETQYF
TGTGCCAGCAGTTCGGGACTAGCGGGGGTGTCAGAGACCCAGTACTTC
>TRBV5-4|-|TRBD2|TRBJ2-2
CASSPGLANTGELFF
TGTGCCAGCAGCCCCGGACTAGCAAACACCGGGGAGCTGTTTTTT
>TRBV5-1|-|TRBD1|TRBJ2-6
CASTAGTGRSGANVLTF
TGCGCCAGTACTGCCGGGACAGGGAGATCTGGGGCCAACGTCCTGACTTTC
>TRBV6-5|-|TRBD1|TRBJ1-1
CASRAGQTTEAFF
TGTGCCAGCAGGGCGGGACAGACCACTGAAGCTTTCTTT
>TRBV19|-|TRBD1|TRBJ1-2
CASSNSPTGNYGYTF
TGTGCCAGTAGTAATTCGCCGACAGGGAACTATGGCTACACCTTC
>TRBV11-2|-|-|TRBJ2-1
CASSLVREQFF
TGTGCCAGCAGCTTAGTTAGGGAGCAGTTCTTC
>TRBV19|-|-|TRBJ1-5
CASSIRGVGNQPQHF
TGTGCCAGTAGTATAAGAGGGGTAGGCAATCAGCCCCAGCATTTT
>TRBV5-1|-|TRBD1|TRBJ1-1
CASSLGGQINTEAFF
TGCGCCAGCAGCTTGGGGGGACAGATAAACACTGAAGCTTTCTTT